Listed below are T cell receptor beta chains from one sample, sequenced in a study of blood T cell repertoires in COVID-19. Method: immunoSEQ multiplex PCR; TCRdb's copy keeps in-frame clones and lacks some. This table has 150,000 or so clones, roughly 83% appearing once. Sequencing was performed on peripheral blood. The receptors were gathered from a man between 18 and 35 years old with active or convalescent COVID-19. CDR3s include the opening cysteine and the closing phenylalanine or tryptophan. The D gene is left open where the match is weak. Size tells how often a clone was seen (once, few, many) or the class of an expanded clone, and some rows leave it out.

clone size | J gene | D gene | V gene | CDR3 protein | CDR3 DNA
NA | TRBJ1-1 | TRBD1 | TRBV13 | CASSLNRGSEAFF | TGTGCCAGCAGTTTAAACAGGGGTTCTGAAGCTTTCTTT
NA | TRBJ2-1 | TRBD2 | TRBV3-1/TRBV3-2 | CASSRQVSGGRSDEQFF | TGTGCCAGCAGCCGGCAGGTGAGCGGGGGCCGGAGCGATGAGCAGTTCTTC
NA | TRBJ1-6 | NA | TRBV3-1/TRBV3-2 | CASSQSRSGSPLHF | TGTGCCAGCAGCCAAAGTCGTAGCGGTTCACCCCTCCACTTT
NA | TRBJ1-5 | NA | TRBV6-1 | CASSEQGYQPQHF | TGTGCCAGCAGTGAACAGGGTTATCAGCCCCAGCATTTT
NA | TRBJ2-7 | TRBD2 | TRBV28 | CASSYPGLAGGEQYF | TGTGCCAGCAGTTACCCCGGACTAGCGGGAGGCGAGCAGTACTTC
NA | TRBJ1-2 | NA | TRBV18 | CASSPTDGQGYTF | TGTGCCAGCTCACCAACGGACGGACAGGGCTACACCTTC
NA | TRBJ1-1 | NA | TRBV12-3/TRBV12-4 | CASRLAGGTEAFF | TGTGCCAGCAGGTTAGCGGGGGGCACTGAAGCTTTCTTT
NA | TRBJ1-2 | NA | TRBV12-5 | CASGPQALLQYSGYTF | TGTGCTAGTGGTCCACAGGCCCTCCTACAGTACTCGGGCTACACCTTC
NA | TRBJ2-1 | NA | TRBV18 | CASSPSRQPIIDEQFF | TGTGCCAGCTCACCTTCCCGACAGCCAATTATCGATGAGCAGTTCTTC
NA | TRBJ1-4 | NA | TRBV3-1/TRBV3-2 | CASSQDLGRQEKLFF | TGTGCCAGCAGCCAAGATCTAGGCCGCCAGGAAAAACTGTTTTTT
NA | TRBJ1-3 | NA | TRBV15 | CATSRDRGNSGNTIYF | TGTGCCACCAGCAGAGATCGGGGAAACTCTGGAAACACCATATATTTT
once | TRBJ1-2 | NA | TRBV6-5 | CASTGGYGYTF | TGTGCCAGCACCGGTGGTTATGGCTACACCTTC
NA | TRBJ2-7 | NA | TRBV11-2 | CASSLDLTYEQYF | TGTGCCAGCAGCTTAGACTTAACCTACGAGCAGTACTTC
NA | TRBJ1-5 | NA | TRBV21-1 | CASKQGSNQPQHF | TGTGCCAGCAAACAGGGAAGCAATCAGCCCCAGCATTTT
NA | TRBJ1-4 | TRBD1 | TRBV28 | CASSETGYNEKLFF | TGTGCCAGCAGTGAGACAGGGTATAATGAAAAACTGTTTTTT
NA | TRBJ2-3 | TRBD2 | TRBV19 | CASRKAPTSGRARDTQYF | TGTGCCAGTAGGAAAGCCCCGACTAGCGGGAGGGCCAGAGATACGCAGTATTTT
NA | TRBJ1-6 | NA | TRBV7-6 | CASSLSGVDNSPLHF | TGTGCCAGCAGCTTATCCGGAGTGGATAATTCACCCCTCCACTTT
NA | TRBJ1-4 | NA | TRBV3-1/TRBV3-2 | CASSQTGSGEKLFF | TGTGCCAGCAGCCAGACAGGTTCTGGGGAAAAACTGTTTTTT
NA | TRBJ2-7 | TRBD1 | TRBV7-6 | CASSSIGQGIPYEQYF | TGTGCCAGCAGCTCTATCGGACAGGGGATCCCCTACGAGCAGTACTTC
NA | TRBJ2-1 | NA | TRBV9 | CASSVSSGSYNEQFF | TGTGCCAGCAGCGTTTCCAGCGGATCCTACAATGAGCAGTTCTTC
once | TRBJ1-5 | TRBD1 | TRBV18 | CASSPPGGQGARQPQHF | TGTGCCAGCTCACCACCGGGAGGACAGGGGGCAAGGCAGCCCCAGCATTTT
NA | TRBJ2-3 | NA | TRBV14 | CASRRLLSTDTQYF | TGTGCCAGCAGGCGACTCCTGAGCACAGATACGCAGTATTTT
NA | TRBJ1-1 | NA | TRBV6-5 | CASRPLATGNTEAFF | TGTGCCAGCAGACCCCTGGCGACAGGGAACACTGAAGCTTTCTTT
NA | TRBJ1-5 | NA | TRBV4-1 | CASSQDFGPTQPQHF | TGCGCCAGCAGCCAAGATTTTGGGCCCACTCAGCCCCAGCATTTT
NA | TRBJ2-3 | TRBD2 | TRBV5-1 | CASAGTSGKTDTQYF | TGCGCCAGCGCCGGGACTAGCGGAAAAACAGATACGCAGTATTTT